The 16 T cell receptor beta chains below all came from one sample that was sequenced in a study of response to subunit inactivated influenza vaccine. Using its own MiXCR run on the RT-PCR reads, TCRdb lists one record per CDR3 protein. The top ten hold roughly 10% of the sample, which has around 790,000 distinct CDR3 sequences, roughly 20% seen once. Sequencing used PBMCs from blood, obtained about 5 days after vaccination. The receptors here all came from a man aged 45-60 years who received an inactivated influenza vaccine.

This chain uses TRBV4-3 with TRBJ2-3, with TRBD2 identical over 8 bases. V lost 4 bases to trimming and J lost 4 bases; unmatched junction nucleotides: 10. The CDR3 contains 16 residues. Germline V gene data show CDR1 as LGHNA and CDR2 as YSLEER. In nucleotides, the CDR3 is TGCGCCAGCAGCCTCTCGACGGGAGGGGACCCAGATACGCAGTATTTT. It is translated as CASSLSTGGDPDTQYF.

The chain recombines TRBV12-3 or TRBV12-4 with TRBJ1-1; D perhaps matches TRBD1 (5 bases). Trimming shortened V by 7 bases and J by 1 base, and 10 bases separated the two germline ends. The CDR3 totals 13 residues. CDR3 in amino acids: CASIFGGNTEAFF. For the CDR3, the DNA is TGTGCCAGCATCTTCGGGGGGAACACTGAAGCTTTCTTT.

This clonotype came up many times. The chain combines TRBV20-1 with TRBJ2-2, with D possibly matching TRBD1 (5 bases). This CDR3 is 12 amino acids long. Germline V gene lookup returns CDR1 DFQATT and CDR2 SNEGSKA (reference sequence). With 2 bases removed from V and 7 bases from J, the gap between germline ends came to 8 bases. The CDR3 DNA follows: TGCAGTGCTAGACAGGGTAACGGGGAGCTGTTTTTT. Its translation is CSARQGNGELFF.

The table lists this clonotype with a count of one. The gene calls are TRBV5-5 and TRBJ2-1, with D tentatively TRBD1 (6 bases). This CDR3 is built from 15 residues. V was shortened by 2 bases and J by 2 bases, with 11 bases between the two germline ends. From germline, CDR1 is SGHKS and CDR2 YYEKEE (reference sequence). In DNA, the CDR3 is TGTGCCAGCAGCTTCTTCAGGGGCGCCTACAATGAGCAGTTCTTC. Protein product: CASSFFRGAYNEQFF. Complete variable domain (other parts from reference TRBV5-5 and TRBJ2-1): DAGVTQSPTHLIKTRGQQVTLRCSPISGHKSVSWYQQVLGQGPQFIFQYYEKEERGRGNFPDRFSARQFPNYSSELNVNALLLGDSALYLCASSFFRGAYNEQFFGPGTRLTVL.

There are a few counts of this clonotype. This sequence joins TRBV18 and TRBJ1-1; D gene uncertain. Germline V gene lookup returns CDR1 KGHSH and CDR2 LQKENI. This CDR3 spans 16 amino acids. V lost 1 base to trimming and J lost 0 bases, with 12 bases between them. The CDR3 nucleotides read TGTGCCAGCTCACCACTGAAAGCGGTTATGAACACTGAAGCTTTCTTT. Amino acids: CASSPLKAVMNTEAFF.

The chain joins TRBV27 to TRBJ2-7; D is unresolved. Germline loops: CDR1 MNHEY, CDR2 SMNVEV (reference sequence). V was shortened by 5 bases and J by 2 bases, with 13 bases between the two germline ends. The CDR3 covers 14 residues. CDR3 nucleotides: TGTGCCAGCAGTCCGTCGACCAGACCCTACGAGCAGTACTTC. Its translation: CASSPSTRPYEQYF.

The chain couples TRBV5-1 to TRBJ2-5; 9 bases are shared with TRBD2. The V segment lost 4 bases and the J segment 3 bases; nucleotides outside the gene matches: 7. This CDR3 spans 15 amino acids. Germline V CDR1 and CDR2: SGHRS, YFSETQ. This CDR3 is CASSLTGTSKETQYF. The CDR3 coding sequence is TGCGCCAGCAGCCTGACCGGGACTAGCAAAGAGACCCAGTACTTC.

This clonotype has just a few counts. The J gene is TRBJ2-1, the V gene TRBV7-2, with TRBD2 matching over 7 bases. The ends lost 5 bases at V and 5 bases at J; junction bases unmatched: 12. CDR3 length: 16 residues. CDR1 is SGHTA and CDR2 is FQGNSA in the germline V gene. The CDR3: CASSQRVRRGNNEQFF. The CDR3 region has the DNA TGTGCCAGCAGCCAAAGGGTTCGGCGGGGGAACAATGAGCAGTTCTTC.

The sample holds a few counts of this clonotype. The rearrangement joins TRBV2 to TRBJ1-5, with no clear D. The V gene's germline CDR1 is SNHLY and CDR2 FYNNEI. Trimming removed 5 bases at V and 0 bases at J, with 14 bases between. The CDR3 is made up of 16 amino acids. The CDR3: CASSLRGGYSNQPQHF. The CDR3 nucleotides read TGTGCCAGCAGTTTGCGGGGAGGTTATAGCAATCAGCCCCAGCATTTT. The full variable domain, completed using reference TRBV2 and TRBJ1-5, is EPEVTQTPSHQVTQMGQEVILRCVPISNHLYFYWYRQILGQKVEFLVSFYNNEISEKSEIFDDQFSVERPDGSNFTLKIRSTKLEDSAMYFCASSLRGGYSNQPQHFGDGTRLSIL.

The rearrangement joins TRBV4-2 to TRBJ1-1; D gene uncertain. V shed 1 base and J shed 8 bases, with 5 bases lying between them. The CDR3 is 11 amino acids. Germline assignment: CDR1 LGHNA and CDR2 YNFKEQ. The CDR3 region is CASSQGLEAFF. The CDR3 DNA reads as TGTGCCAGCAGCCAAGGATTGGAAGCTTTCTTT.

There are a few counts of this clonotype. This chain connects TRBV5-5 to TRBJ2-7, with D uncertain. CDR1 and CDR2 from the germline V gene are SGHKS and YYEKEE (reference sequence). Trimming cost V 4 bases and J 0 bases, with 14 bases left between them. CDR3 length equals 15 residues. CDR3 nucleotide sequence: TGTGCCAGCAGCAGGGCTCAAGAGAGCTCCTACGAGCAGTACTTC. This sequence encodes CASSRAQESSYEQYF.

The V and J genes are TRBV6-2 or TRBV6-3 and TRBJ2-1, with unresolved D. This CDR3 spans 13 amino acids. V was trimmed by 5 bases and J by 7 bases, leaving 12 bases between them. The germline V gene has CDR1 MNHEY and CDR2 SVGEGT. CDR3 sequence reads: CASSQIRVNEQFF. The DNA for the CDR3 is TGTGCCAGCAGTCAAATTCGGGTGAATGAGCAGTTCTTC.

This clonotype was observed a handful of times. The V call is TRBV29-1, the J call TRBJ1-5; D unresolved. The V end lost 5 bases, the J end lost 0 bases, and 8 bases lay between the germline ends. The germline V gene has CDR1 SQVTM and CDR2 ANQGSEA. This CDR3 spans 13 amino acids. Here the CDR3 reads CSVQENSNQPQHF. The CDR3 DNA reads as TGCAGCGTTCAGGAGAATAGCAATCAGCCCCAGCATTTT.

The chain uses TRBV12-3 or TRBV12-4 and TRBJ1-2; TRBD1 is a possible D gene (5 bases). CDR3 length: 13 residues. Trimming left V 1 base short and J 7 bases short, with 10 bases between. CDR3 DNA: TGTGCCAGCAGTTTAGGGTCAGGGCTTGGCTACACCTTC. Translation gives CASSLGSGLGYTF.

V usage is TRBV18 and J usage is TRBJ2-1, with 9 nucleotides matching TRBD2. From germline, CDR1 is KGHSH and CDR2 LQKENI. This CDR3 region has 16 residues. Germline trimming cut 5 bases from V and 2 bases from J; bases unmatched to any gene: 7. The CDR3 spells CASSSRSGRAYNEQFF. The DNA for the CDR3 is TGTGCCAGCTCAAGCCGTAGCGGGAGAGCCTACAATGAGCAGTTCTTC.

This clonotype was detected a few times. CDR3 loop: CASSQDTGLTYEQYF. The CDR3 DNA reads TGCGCCAGCAGCCAAGATACCGGACTAACCTACGAGCAGTACTTC. The chain links TRBV4-3 to TRBJ2-7; D is perhaps TRBD2 (6 bases). In germline, CDR1 is LGHNA, CDR2 YSLEER. Trimming cost V 0 bases and J 2 bases, with 11 bases left between them. The CDR3 has 15 residues.